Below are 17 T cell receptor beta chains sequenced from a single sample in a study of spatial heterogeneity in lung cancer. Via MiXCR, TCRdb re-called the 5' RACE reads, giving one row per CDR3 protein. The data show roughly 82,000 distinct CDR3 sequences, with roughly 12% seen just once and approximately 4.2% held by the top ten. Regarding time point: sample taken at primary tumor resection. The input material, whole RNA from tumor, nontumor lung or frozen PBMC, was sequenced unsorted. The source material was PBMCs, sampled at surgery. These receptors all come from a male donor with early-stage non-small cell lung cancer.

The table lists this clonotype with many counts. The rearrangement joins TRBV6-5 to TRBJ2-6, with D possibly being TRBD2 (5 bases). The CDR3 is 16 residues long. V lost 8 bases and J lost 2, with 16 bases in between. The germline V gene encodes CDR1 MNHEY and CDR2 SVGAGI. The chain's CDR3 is CASAGVGEPGANVLTF. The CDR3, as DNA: TGTGCCAGCGCTGGCGTCGGGGAACCTGGGGCCAACGTCCTGACTTTC.

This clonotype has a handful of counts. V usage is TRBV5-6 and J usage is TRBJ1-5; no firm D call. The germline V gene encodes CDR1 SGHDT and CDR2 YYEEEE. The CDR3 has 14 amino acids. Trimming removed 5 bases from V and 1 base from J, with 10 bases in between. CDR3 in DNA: TGTGCCAGCAGTTTCATCGGGAGCAATCAGCCCCAGCATTTT. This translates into CASSFIGSNQPQHF.

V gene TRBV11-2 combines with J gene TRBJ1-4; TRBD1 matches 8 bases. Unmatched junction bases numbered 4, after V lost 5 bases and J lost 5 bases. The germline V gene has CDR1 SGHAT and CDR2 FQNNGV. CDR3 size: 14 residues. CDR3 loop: CASSVTGENEKLFF. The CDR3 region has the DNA TGTGCCAGCAGCGTGACAGGGGAGAATGAAAAACTGTTTTTT.

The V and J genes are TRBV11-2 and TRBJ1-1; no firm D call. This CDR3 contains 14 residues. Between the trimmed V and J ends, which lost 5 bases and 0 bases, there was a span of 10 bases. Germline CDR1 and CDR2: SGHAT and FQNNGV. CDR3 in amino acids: CASSLTVLNTEAFF. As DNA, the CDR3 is TGTGCCAGCAGCCTTACCGTCTTGAACACTGAAGCTTTCTTT. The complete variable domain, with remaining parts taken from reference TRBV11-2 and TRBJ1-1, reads EAGVAQSPRYKIIEKRQSVAFWCNPISGHATLYWYQQILGQGPKLLIQFQNNGVVDDSQLPKDRFSAERLKGVDSTLKIQPAKLEDSAVYLCASSLTVLNTEAFFGQGTRLTVV.

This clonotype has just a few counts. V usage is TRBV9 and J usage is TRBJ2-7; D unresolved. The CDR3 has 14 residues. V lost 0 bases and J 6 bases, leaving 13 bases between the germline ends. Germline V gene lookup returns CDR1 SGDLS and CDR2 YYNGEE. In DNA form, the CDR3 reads TGTGCCAGCAGCGTAGCGGGTGACCTACCCGAGCAGTACTTC. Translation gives CASSVAGDLPEQYF.

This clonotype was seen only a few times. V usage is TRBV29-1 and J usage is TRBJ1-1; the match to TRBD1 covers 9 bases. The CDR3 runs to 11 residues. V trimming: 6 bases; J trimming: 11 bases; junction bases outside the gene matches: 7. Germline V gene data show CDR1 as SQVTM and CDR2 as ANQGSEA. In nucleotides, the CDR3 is TGCAGCGTGCGACAGGGGGTGGGGGCTTTCTTT. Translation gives CSVRQGVGAFF.

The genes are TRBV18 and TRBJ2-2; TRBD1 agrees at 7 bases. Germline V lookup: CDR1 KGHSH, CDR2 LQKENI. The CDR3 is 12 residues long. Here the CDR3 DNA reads TGTGGGACAGGCGCGAACACCGGGGAGCTGTTTTTT. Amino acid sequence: CGTGANTGELFF.

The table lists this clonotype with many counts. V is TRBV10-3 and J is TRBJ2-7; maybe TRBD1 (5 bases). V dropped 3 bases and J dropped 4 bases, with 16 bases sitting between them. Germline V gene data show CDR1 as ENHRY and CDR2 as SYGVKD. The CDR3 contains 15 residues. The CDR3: CAISDSTARRYEQYF. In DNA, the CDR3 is TGTGCCATCAGTGACTCGACAGCCCGAAGGTACGAGCAGTACTTC.

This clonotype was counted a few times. CDR3 sequence: CASSSQGRLLDTQYF. CDR3 nucleotides: TGCGCCAGCAGCTCTCAGGGGAGGCTGTTAGATACGCAGTATTTT. The gene calls are TRBV5-1 and TRBJ2-3; either TRBD1 or TRBD2 may fit D (6 bases each). There are 15 residues in the CDR3. Germline loops: CDR1 SGHRS, CDR2 YFSETQ. Trimming removed 3 bases from V and 5 bases from J, with 16 bases in between. The full variable domain, its missing parts supplied by reference TRBV5-1 and TRBJ2-3, is KAGVTQTPRYLIKTRGQQVTLSCSPISGHRSVSWYQQTPGQGLQFLFEYFSETQRNKGNFPGRFSGRQFSNSRSEMNVSTLELGDSALYLCASSSQGRLLDTQYFGPGTRLTVL.

CDR3 in DNA: TGCAGTGCTATGAGACCCGGGACAGGGGGGACGGGGGCCAACGTCCTGACTTTC. It is translated as CSAMRPGTGGTGANVLTF. The V and J genes are TRBV20-1 and TRBJ2-6; 11 bases agree with TRBD1. J lost 4 bases, V lost 4 bases, and 12 bases had no gene match. The germline V gene encodes CDR1 DFQATT and CDR2 SNEGSKA (reference sequence). The CDR3 contains 18 residues.

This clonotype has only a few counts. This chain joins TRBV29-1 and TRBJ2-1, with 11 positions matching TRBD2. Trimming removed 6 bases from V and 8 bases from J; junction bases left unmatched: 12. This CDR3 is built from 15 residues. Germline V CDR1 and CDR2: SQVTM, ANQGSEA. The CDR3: CSVPGLAGGSDEQFF. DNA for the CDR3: TGCAGCGTGCCCGGACTAGCGGGCGGTAGCGATGAGCAGTTCTTC.

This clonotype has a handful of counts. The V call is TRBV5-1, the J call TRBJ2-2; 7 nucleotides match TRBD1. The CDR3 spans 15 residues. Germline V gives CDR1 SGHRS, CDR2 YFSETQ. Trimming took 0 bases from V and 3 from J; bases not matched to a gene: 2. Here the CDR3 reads CASSLATGYTGELFF. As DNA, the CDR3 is TGCGCCAGCAGCTTGGCGACAGGGTACACCGGGGAGCTGTTTTTT.

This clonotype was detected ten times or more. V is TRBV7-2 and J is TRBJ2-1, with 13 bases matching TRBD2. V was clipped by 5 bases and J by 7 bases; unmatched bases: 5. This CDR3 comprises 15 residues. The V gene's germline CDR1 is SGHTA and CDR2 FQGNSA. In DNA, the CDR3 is TGTGCCAGCAGCACGGGGACTAGCGGGATAAATGAGCAGTTCTTC. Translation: CASSTGTSGINEQFF.

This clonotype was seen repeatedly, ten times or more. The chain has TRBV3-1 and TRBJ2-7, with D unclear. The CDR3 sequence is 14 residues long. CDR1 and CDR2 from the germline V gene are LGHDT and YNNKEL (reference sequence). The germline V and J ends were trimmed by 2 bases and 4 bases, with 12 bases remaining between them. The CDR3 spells CASSQSFTLYEQYF. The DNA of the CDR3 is TGTGCCAGCAGCCAATCCTTTACCCTATACGAGCAGTACTTC.

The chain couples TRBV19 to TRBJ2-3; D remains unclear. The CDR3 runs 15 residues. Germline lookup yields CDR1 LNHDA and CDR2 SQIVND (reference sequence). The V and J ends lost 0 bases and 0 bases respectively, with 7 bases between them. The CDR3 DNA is TGTGCCAGTAGTATAGATCCTTCCAGCACAGATACGCAGTATTTT. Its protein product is CASSIDPSSTDTQYF.

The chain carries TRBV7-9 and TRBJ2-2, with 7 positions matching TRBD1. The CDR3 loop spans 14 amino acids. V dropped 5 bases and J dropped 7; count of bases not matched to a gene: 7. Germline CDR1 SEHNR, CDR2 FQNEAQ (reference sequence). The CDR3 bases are TGTGCCAGCAGCAGGGGGCCTCTCGGCGGGGAGCTGTTTTTT. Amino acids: CASSRGPLGGELFF.

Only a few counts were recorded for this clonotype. The CDR3 loop reads CASTLKRDNEQFF. The CDR3 DNA reads TGTGCCAGCACCCTGAAGAGGGACAATGAGCAGTTCTTC. The chain has TRBV5-4 and TRBJ2-1, with D possibly TRBD2 on 5 matching bases. This CDR3 region has 13 residues. Germline V lookup: CDR1 SGHNT, CDR2 YYREEE (reference sequence). The ends were cut back, 6 bases at V and 5 bases at J, with 12 bases in the middle.